The T cell receptor beta chain under discussion was sequenced for a study of T cell changes during pregnancy in multiple sclerosis. The CDR3 runs to 14 residues. V gave up 3 bases and J gave up 1 base, with 10 bases separating them. Looked up from germline, CDR1 is MDHEN and CDR2 is SYDVKM. Here immunoSEQ multiplex PCR was the method, and the copy in TCRdb shows in-frame clones only, minus some. The data contain roughly 35,000 clones, about 90% of them singletons. This receptor was taken from a female donor with multiple sclerosis, enrolled in a pregnancy study. This chain joins TRBV28 and TRBJ2-7; D perhaps matches TRBD1 (6 bases). Material: CD4+ T cells from peripheral blood mononuclear cells, obtained before pregnancy. The CDR3 DNA sequence: TGTGCCAGCAGTTTGAGAGGGGGTTCCTACGAGCAGTACTTC. This codes for CASSLRGGSYEQYF. Full variable domain (remainder filled in from reference TRBV28 and TRBJ2-7): DVKVTQSSRYLVKRTGEKVFLECVQDMDHENMFWYRQDPGLGLRLIYFSYDVKMKEKGDIPEGYSVSREKKERFSLILESASTNQTSMYLCASSLRGGSYEQYFGPGTRLTVT.